The entry that follows covers one TCR beta chain sequence. Antigen unknown. Repertoires were generated with immunoSEQ multiplex PCR, while TCRdb's copy carries only in-frame clones and drops some. In the table there are some 43,000 clones, roughly 91% of which are singletons. Germline-derived CDR1 and CDR2 are SQVTM and ANQGSEA. Trimming took 3 bases from V and 8 from J, leaving 13 bases between them. The CDR3 runs to 12 residues. This specimen belongs to a study of neoadjuvant nivolumab and ipilimumab in lung cancer. Broader study findings: Higher pretherapy blood TCR richness went with higher resected-tumor richness. Resected tumors had greater TCR richness and clonality than uninvolved lung.

Sequencing used blood, obtained before neoadjuvant nivolumab, alone or with ipilimumab. V and J are TRBV29-1 and TRBJ1-2; the D gene is possibly TRBD1 (6 bases). This TCR came from an adult with non-small cell lung cancer. Some clones in this sample may be carry-over from other donors' samples. The CDR3 bases are TGCAGCGTTGAGGTCGGACAGTTCGGCTACACCTTC. Its protein product is CSVEVGQFGYTF.